The rows below give T cell receptor beta chains drawn from one sample of a study of blood T cell repertoires in COVID-19. Method: immunoSEQ multiplex PCR; TCRdb's copy keeps in-frame clones and lacks some. The sample has over 85,000 clones, around 90% seen once; the top ten hold around 4.9%. Sequenced input: peripheral blood. The receptors here all came from an elderly woman with active COVID-19. Both conserved end residues are part of each CDR3. The order of the fields is J gene, V gene, D gene, clone size, CDR3 protein, CDR3 DNA. The D gene is left open where the match is weak. Some rows mark clone size as missing; the rest say once, few, many or name a class of expanded clone.

j_call: TRBJ2-1
v_call: TRBV28
d_call: TRBD2
clone_size: few
cdr3_aa: CASSSRLAGALGEQFF
cdr3_nt: TGTGCCAGCAGTTCGAGACTAGCGGGTGCCCTTGGTGAGCAGTTCTTC

j_call: TRBJ2-1
v_call: TRBV27
d_call: TRBD2
clone_size: -
cdr3_aa: CASSRRRLAEKAYNEQFF
cdr3_nt: TGTGCCAGCAGCCGCCGGCGGCTAGCGGAAAAGGCCTACAATGAGCAGTTCTTC

j_call: TRBJ1-1
v_call: TRBV5-4
d_call: TRBD1
clone_size: -
cdr3_aa: CASSFRGGPEAFF
cdr3_nt: TGTGCCAGCAGCTTTAGAGGGGGCCCTGAAGCTTTCTTT

j_call: TRBJ1-1
v_call: TRBV15
d_call: -
clone_size: -
cdr3_aa: CATSRTYPVTEAFF
cdr3_nt: TGTGCCACCAGCAGAACCTATCCCGTCACTGAAGCTTTCTTT

j_call: TRBJ2-6
v_call: TRBV28
d_call: -
clone_size: -
cdr3_aa: CASSLLGQLSSGANVLTF
cdr3_nt: TGTGCCAGCAGTTTACTCGGACAGCTAAGCTCTGGGGCCAACGTCCTGACTTTC

j_call: TRBJ2-6
v_call: TRBV19
d_call: -
clone_size: -
cdr3_aa: CASSIGRPSGANVLTF
cdr3_nt: TGTGCCAGTAGTATCGGTCGCCCCTCTGGGGCCAACGTCCTGACTTTC

j_call: TRBJ1-1
v_call: TRBV11-1
d_call: TRBD1
clone_size: -
cdr3_aa: CASSPGQGIMNTEAFF
cdr3_nt: TGTGCCAGCAGCCCAGGACAGGGGATCATGAACACTGAAGCTTTCTTT

j_call: TRBJ2-2
v_call: TRBV7-9
d_call: TRBD2
clone_size: -
cdr3_aa: CASSLSLAGTGELFF
cdr3_nt: TGTGCCAGCAGCTTATCACTAGCGGGGACCGGGGAGCTGTTTTTT

j_call: TRBJ1-5
v_call: TRBV10-3
d_call: -
clone_size: -
cdr3_aa: CAISEQSNQPQHF
cdr3_nt: TGTGCCATCAGTGAACAAAGCAATCAGCCCCAGCATTTT

j_call: TRBJ1-1
v_call: TRBV28
d_call: -
clone_size: -
cdr3_aa: CASRGRGNTEAFF
cdr3_nt: TGTGCCAGCAGAGGTAGGGGGAACACTGAAGCTTTCTTT

j_call: TRBJ1-5
v_call: TRBV21-1
d_call: -
clone_size: -
cdr3_aa: CASSKAPNQPQHF
cdr3_nt: TGTGCCAGCAGCAAAGCCCCAAATCAGCCCCAGCATTTT

j_call: TRBJ2-1
v_call: TRBV11-1
d_call: TRBD2
clone_size: -
cdr3_aa: CASSFLPSGLNEQFF
cdr3_nt: TGTGCCAGCAGCTTTTTGCCTAGCGGGTTAAATGAGCAGTTCTTC

j_call: TRBJ2-1
v_call: TRBV18
d_call: -
clone_size: -
cdr3_aa: CASSAHLGNEQFF
cdr3_nt: TGTGCCAGCTCAGCCCATCTAGGAAATGAGCAGTTCTTC

j_call: TRBJ2-2
v_call: TRBV7-9
d_call: TRBD1
clone_size: -
cdr3_aa: CASSLGGQGVFAGELFF
cdr3_nt: TGTGCCAGCAGCTTAGGAGGACAGGGGGTATTCGCCGGGGAGCTGTTTTTT

j_call: TRBJ2-3
v_call: TRBV5-1
d_call: -
clone_size: -
cdr3_aa: CASSSLAAGPTDTQYF
cdr3_nt: TGCGCCAGCAGCTCCTTGGCCGCGGGGCCCACAGATACGCAGTATTTT

j_call: TRBJ1-1
v_call: TRBV19
d_call: -
clone_size: -
cdr3_aa: CASRHITWREGKNTEAFF
cdr3_nt: TGTGCCAGTAGGCACATTACCTGGCGGGAGGGGAAGAACACTGAAGCTTTCTTT

j_call: TRBJ2-2
v_call: TRBV11-2
d_call: -
clone_size: -
cdr3_aa: CASSLRGVVGTGELFF
cdr3_nt: TGTGCCAGCAGCTTACGAGGCGTGGTCGGCACCGGGGAGCTGTTTTTT

j_call: TRBJ2-2
v_call: TRBV2
d_call: -
clone_size: -
cdr3_aa: CASRRVAGDTGELFF
cdr3_nt: TGTGCCAGCAGGAGGGTAGCCGGGGACACCGGGGAGCTGTTTTTT

j_call: TRBJ2-5
v_call: TRBV7-7
d_call: TRBD2
clone_size: -
cdr3_aa: CASSSGLAGLGGETQYF
cdr3_nt: TGTGCCAGCAGCAGCGGACTAGCGGGCCTGGGTGGAGAGACCCAGTACTTC

j_call: TRBJ1-2
v_call: TRBV2
d_call: -
clone_size: -
cdr3_aa: CASRGLGYGYTF
cdr3_nt: TGTGCCAGCAGGGGGCTTGGGTATGGCTACACCTTC

j_call: TRBJ2-7
v_call: TRBV4-3
d_call: -
clone_size: -
cdr3_aa: CASSQDRGTSYEQYF
cdr3_nt: TGCGCCAGCAGCCAAGATCGGGGAACCTCCTACGAGCAGTACTTC

j_call: TRBJ1-2
v_call: TRBV5-6
d_call: TRBD1
clone_size: -
cdr3_aa: CASSYGQANYGYTF
cdr3_nt: TGTGCCAGCAGCTACGGACAGGCGAACTATGGCTACACCTTC

j_call: TRBJ2-7
v_call: TRBV7-9
d_call: -
clone_size: -
cdr3_aa: CASSSSNYEQYF
cdr3_nt: TGTGCCAGCAGCTCGAGTAACTACGAGCAGTACTTC

j_call: TRBJ2-2
v_call: TRBV9
d_call: -
clone_size: -
cdr3_aa: CASSVNSGPRTGELFF
cdr3_nt: TGTGCCAGCAGCGTCAATAGCGGTCCAAGAACCGGGGAGCTGTTTTTT

j_call: TRBJ2-4
v_call: TRBV11-2
d_call: -
clone_size: -
cdr3_aa: CASSLNTENIQYF
cdr3_nt: TGTGCCAGCAGCTTAAATACGGAAAACATTCAGTACTTC

j_call: TRBJ1-5
v_call: TRBV2
d_call: TRBD1
clone_size: -
cdr3_aa: CASNRGQDSNQPQHF
cdr3_nt: TGTGCCAGCAACCGCGGACAGGATAGCAATCAGCCCCAGCATTTT

j_call: TRBJ2-5
v_call: TRBV5-6
d_call: TRBD2
clone_size: -
cdr3_aa: CASSSGGGSETQYF
cdr3_nt: TGTGCCAGCAGCTCTGGGGGGGGTTCCGAGACCCAGTACTTC

j_call: TRBJ1-4
v_call: TRBV28
d_call: TRBD1
clone_size: -
cdr3_aa: CASSPTGVLGEKLFF
cdr3_nt: TGTGCCAGCAGTCCGACAGGGGTTCTAGGTGAAAAACTGTTTTTT

j_call: TRBJ2-7
v_call: TRBV6-2/TRBV6-3
d_call: TRBD2
clone_size: -
cdr3_aa: CASSYVRTSGRGPSSYEQYF
cdr3_nt: TGTGCCAGCAGTTACGTCCGGACTAGCGGGAGAGGCCCGAGCTCCTACGAGCAGTACTTC

j_call: TRBJ2-2
v_call: TRBV10-3
d_call: -
clone_size: -
cdr3_aa: CAISDSRPQDTGELFF
cdr3_nt: TGTGCCATCAGTGATTCCAGGCCCCAGGACACCGGGGAGCTGTTTTTT

j_call: TRBJ2-2
v_call: TRBV7-6
d_call: -
clone_size: -
cdr3_aa: CASSLLRGNTGELFF
cdr3_nt: TGTGCCAGCAGCCTGCTCCGGGGGAACACCGGGGAGCTGTTTTTT

j_call: TRBJ2-1
v_call: TRBV7-2
d_call: -
clone_size: -
cdr3_aa: CASSSTDKSREQFF
cdr3_nt: TGTGCCAGCAGCTCTACCGATAAATCCCGTGAGCAGTTCTTC

j_call: TRBJ1-1
v_call: TRBV9
d_call: -
clone_size: -
cdr3_aa: CASSAEQGPTEAFF
cdr3_nt: TGTGCCAGCAGCGCCGAACAGGGACCCACTGAAGCTTTCTTT

j_call: TRBJ2-3
v_call: TRBV5-1
d_call: TRBD2
clone_size: -
cdr3_aa: CASSSTSALAGDTQYF
cdr3_nt: TGCGCCAGCAGCTCCACTAGCGCCCTAGCAGGGGATACGCAGTATTTT

j_call: TRBJ2-1
v_call: TRBV7-9
d_call: -
clone_size: -
cdr3_aa: CASSLGSQQFF
cdr3_nt: TGTGCCAGCAGCTTAGGCAGTCAGCAGTTCTTC

j_call: TRBJ2-4
v_call: TRBV2
d_call: TRBD1
clone_size: -
cdr3_aa: CASRDRVTKNIQYF
cdr3_nt: TGTGCCAGCAGGGACAGGGTAACCAAAAACATTCAGTACTTC

j_call: TRBJ2-7
v_call: TRBV4-3
d_call: TRBD2
clone_size: -
cdr3_aa: CASSQDRTSGNYEQYF
cdr3_nt: TGCGCCAGCAGCCAAGATCGGACTAGCGGGAACTACGAGCAGTACTTC

j_call: TRBJ2-5
v_call: TRBV18
d_call: -
clone_size: -
cdr3_aa: CASSTRQAATETQYF
cdr3_nt: TGTGCCAGCTCGACCCGACAGGCCGCGACCGAGACCCAGTACTTC

j_call: TRBJ1-1
v_call: TRBV29-1
d_call: -
clone_size: -
cdr3_aa: CSSTVNTEAFF
cdr3_nt: TGCAGCTCCACGGTGAACACTGAAGCTTTCTTT

j_call: TRBJ2-1
v_call: TRBV14
d_call: TRBD2
clone_size: -
cdr3_aa: CASSQGGLAGGVYNEQFF
cdr3_nt: TGTGCCAGCAGCCAAGGAGGACTAGCGGGAGGGGTCTACAATGAGCAGTTCTTC

j_call: TRBJ1-4
v_call: TRBV3-1/TRBV3-2
d_call: TRBD1
clone_size: -
cdr3_aa: CASSPGTGEKLFF
cdr3_nt: TGTGCCAGCAGCCCGGGGACAGGGGAAAAACTGTTTTTT

j_call: TRBJ1-2
v_call: TRBV19
d_call: -
clone_size: -
cdr3_aa: CASSIARGKGDGYTF
cdr3_nt: TGTGCCAGTAGTATAGCGCGGGGGAAGGGAGATGGCTACACCTTC

j_call: TRBJ2-7
v_call: TRBV6-1
d_call: TRBD2
clone_size: -
cdr3_aa: CASSEAWREVNEQYF
cdr3_nt: TGTGCCAGCAGTGAAGCGTGGCGGGAGGTTAACGAGCAGTACTTC

j_call: TRBJ2-1
v_call: TRBV25-1
d_call: -
clone_size: -
cdr3_aa: CASTDAGNTYNEQFF
cdr3_nt: TGTGCCAGCACCGACGCGGGAAACACCTACAATGAGCAGTTCTTC

j_call: TRBJ2-3
v_call: TRBV21-1
d_call: -
clone_size: few
cdr3_aa: CASSLTDTQYF
cdr3_nt: TGTGCCAGCAGCCTCACAGATACGCAGTATTTT

j_call: TRBJ2-1
v_call: TRBV29-1
d_call: -
clone_size: -
cdr3_aa: CSVERRGFRAHEQFF
cdr3_nt: TGCAGCGTTGAAAGAAGGGGGTTCAGGGCCCATGAGCAGTTCTTC

j_call: TRBJ2-1
v_call: TRBV6-5
d_call: -
clone_size: -
cdr3_aa: CASSIRGGTSNEQFF
cdr3_nt: TGTGCCAGCAGTATCAGGGGAGGGACTTCTAATGAGCAGTTCTTC

j_call: TRBJ2-1
v_call: TRBV24-1
d_call: TRBD1
clone_size: few
cdr3_aa: CATSRGFEQFF
cdr3_nt: TGTGCCACTAGCAGGGGGTTTGAGCAGTTCTTC

j_call: TRBJ1-4
v_call: TRBV6-5
d_call: -
clone_size: -
cdr3_aa: CASSYGQHNEKLFF
cdr3_nt: TGTGCCAGCAGTTACGGGCAGCATAATGAAAAACTGTTTTTT

j_call: TRBJ2-2
v_call: TRBV7-3
d_call: -
clone_size: -
cdr3_aa: CASSPNGANTGELFF
cdr3_nt: TGTGCCAGCAGCCCCAATGGAGCGAACACCGGGGAGCTGTTTTTT

j_call: TRBJ2-6
v_call: TRBV30
d_call: TRBD2
clone_size: -
cdr3_aa: CAWTKGLAGSQATGANVLTF
cdr3_nt: TGTGCCTGGACGAAGGGACTAGCGGGATCACAGGCTACTGGGGCCAACGTCCTGACTTTC

j_call: TRBJ2-3
v_call: TRBV7-3
d_call: TRBD2
clone_size: -
cdr3_aa: CASSLTSGSIPDTQYF
cdr3_nt: TGTGCCAGCAGCTTAACTAGCGGGAGCATCCCAGATACGCAGTATTTT

j_call: TRBJ1-6
v_call: TRBV6-1
d_call: -
clone_size: -
cdr3_aa: CASSEGRHWNSPLHF
cdr3_nt: TGTGCCAGCAGTGAAGGGCGGCACTGGAATTCACCCCTCCACTTT

j_call: TRBJ2-1
v_call: TRBV6-2/TRBV6-3
d_call: TRBD2
clone_size: -
cdr3_aa: CASSGSSYNEQFF
cdr3_nt: TGTGCCAGTAGCGGGAGCTCCTACAATGAGCAGTTCTTC

j_call: TRBJ2-3
v_call: TRBV7-2
d_call: TRBD2
clone_size: few
cdr3_aa: CASSPGTSGSTDTQYF
cdr3_nt: TGTGCCAGCAGCCCGGGGACTAGCGGGAGCACAGATACGCAGTATTTT

j_call: TRBJ2-3
v_call: TRBV24-1
d_call: TRBD2
clone_size: -
cdr3_aa: CATSDLAGEGTDTQYF
cdr3_nt: TGTGCCACCAGTGATTTGGCGGGAGAAGGAACAGATACGCAGTATTTT

j_call: TRBJ2-1
v_call: TRBV29-1
d_call: -
clone_size: -
cdr3_aa: CSVEPGVNEQFF
cdr3_nt: TGCAGCGTTGAGCCGGGGGTCAATGAGCAGTTCTTC

j_call: TRBJ2-2
v_call: TRBV7-8
d_call: TRBD2
clone_size: -
cdr3_aa: CASTPMGRDTGELFF
cdr3_nt: TGTGCCAGCACCCCGATGGGGAGGGACACCGGGGAGCTGTTTTTT

j_call: TRBJ1-3
v_call: TRBV29-1
d_call: -
clone_size: once
cdr3_aa: CSVELSGNTIYF
cdr3_nt: TGCAGCGTTGAGCTGAGCGGAAACACCATATATTTT